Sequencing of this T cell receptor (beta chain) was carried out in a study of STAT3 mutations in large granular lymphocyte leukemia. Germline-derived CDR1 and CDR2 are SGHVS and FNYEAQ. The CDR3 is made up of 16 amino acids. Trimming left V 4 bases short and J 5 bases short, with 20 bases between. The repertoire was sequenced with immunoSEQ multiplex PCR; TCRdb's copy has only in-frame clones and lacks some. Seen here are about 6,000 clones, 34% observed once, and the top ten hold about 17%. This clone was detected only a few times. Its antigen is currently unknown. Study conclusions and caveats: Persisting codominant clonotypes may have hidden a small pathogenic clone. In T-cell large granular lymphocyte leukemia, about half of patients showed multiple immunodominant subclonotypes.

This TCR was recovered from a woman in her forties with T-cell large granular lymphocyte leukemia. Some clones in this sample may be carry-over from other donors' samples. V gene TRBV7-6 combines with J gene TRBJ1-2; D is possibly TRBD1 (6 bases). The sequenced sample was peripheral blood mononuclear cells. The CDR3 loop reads CASSSVAGDLGYGYTF. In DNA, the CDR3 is TGTGCCAGCAGCTCCGTCGCAGGGGATCTTGGGTATGGCTACACCTTC.